Presented here are 31 T cell receptor beta chains from one specimen sequenced in a study of blood T cells in healthy people across ages. PCR was performed a second time for about 7 to 12 cycles using a sample-barcoded 5' primer and a J-beta primer mix. One entry per CDR3 protein results from TCRdb running MiXCR on the 5' RACE reads. The sample consists of approximately 700,000 distinct CDR3 sequences, roughly 32% of them appearing once. The sample taken for sequencing was blood. The receptors here all came from a woman of 80 years or more in good health.

The sample holds many counts of this clonotype. The chain joins TRBV7-2 to TRBJ1-2; the D is unclear. CDR1 and CDR2 (germline): SGHTA, FQGNSA. V was clipped by 5 bases and J by 7 bases, with 11 bases between them. The CDR3 contains 12 residues. The CDR3 sequence: CASSPTLGGYTF. In DNA form, the CDR3 reads TGTGCCAGCAGCCCCACCTTGGGTGGCTACACCTTC. Drawing the rest from reference TRBV7-2 and TRBJ1-2, the complete variable domain is GAGVSQSPSNKVTEKGKDVELRCDPISGHTALYWYRQSLGQGLEFLIYFQGNSAPDKSGLPSDRFSAERTGGSVSTLTIQRTQQEDSAVYLCASSPTLGGYTFGSGTRLTVV.

The gene calls are TRBV5-1 and TRBJ2-3; 9 bases line up with TRBD1. Germline V CDR1 and CDR2: SGHRS, YFSETQ. This CDR3 region has 15 residues. J gave up 5 bases and V 0 bases, and 4 bases lay outside the gene matches. DNA for the CDR3: TGCGCCAGCAGCTTGGAGGGACAGGGACTAGATACGCAGTATTTT. Its translation is CASSLEGQGLDTQYF.

Ten or more counts support this clonotype. The chain employs TRBV20-1 and TRBJ2-5; 7 nucleotides agree with TRBD2. The germline V gene has CDR1 DFQATT and CDR2 SNEGSKA (reference sequence). The CDR3 sequence is 16 residues long. The J segment lost 1 base and the V segment lost 0 bases, leaving 8 bases of the junction unmatched. The CDR3 is CSARDPLRGSQETQYF. The CDR3 DNA reads as TGCAGTGCTAGAGACCCCTTGCGGGGGAGCCAAGAGACCCAGTACTTC.

This clonotype was observed a handful of times. V usage is TRBV24-1 and J usage is TRBJ2-7, with TRBD2 matching 9 bases. CDR3 length: 15 residues. Per germline, CDR1 KGHDR and CDR2 SFDVKD. The trim removed 4 bases at V and 3 bases at J, leaving 6 bases unmatched. The CDR3 DNA sequence: TGTGCCACCAGTGACGGGACTAGCAGAGACTACGAGCAGTACTTC. Translation: CATSDGTSRDYEQYF.

This clonotype was recorded many times. The chain recombines TRBV6-2 or TRBV6-3 with TRBJ2-6; weak D call: TRBD2 (5 bases). Between the trimmed V and J ends, which lost 6 bases and 0 bases, there was a span of 6 bases. The CDR3 is 14 amino acids. Germline values: CDR1 MNHEY, CDR2 SVGEGT. The DNA of the CDR3 is TGTGCCAGCAGAGACTACTCTGGGGCCAACGTCCTGACTTTC. Translated: CASRDYSGANVLTF.

With regard to this clonotype: A clone one base away is much larger, so this may be a read error. This chain links TRBV10-3 with TRBJ1-1; D uncertain. CDR1 is ENHRY, CDR2 SYGVKD, per germline. This CDR3 comprises 13 residues. Trimming left V 4 bases short and J 3 bases short, with 9 bases between. CDR3 amino acids: CAISVAVDTEAFF. CDR3 sequence (DNA): TGTGCCATCAGTGTAGCGGTGGACACTGAAGCTTTCTTT.

The chain joins TRBV20-1 to TRBJ2-5; 9 nucleotides line up with TRBD2. The J call could be wrong; TRBJ2-7 is a better fit for the DNA end. This CDR3 contains 15 residues. Germline CDR1 DFQATT, CDR2 SNEGSKA (reference sequence). Here the CDR3 DNA reads TGCAGTGCTATCGATCTAGCGGGATACTCCTACGAGCAGTACTTC. Translation: CSAIDLAGYSYEQYF.

This clonotype has a count of ten or more. V usage is TRBV29-1 and J usage is TRBJ2-1; TRBD1 might be the D (6 bases). Trimming took off 6 bases at V and 6 bases at J, with 15 bases between the two ends. CDR1 is SQVTM, CDR2 ANQGSEA, per germline. The CDR3 has 13 amino acids. The CDR3 nucleotides read TGCAGCGTCGGGACAATCGGCGTCAATGAGCAGTTCTTC. Amino acids: CSVGTIGVNEQFF.

This clonotype has only a few counts. The chain joins TRBV5-1 to TRBJ2-3; D uncertain. With 5 bases removed from V and 7 bases from J, the gap between germline ends came to 17 bases. CDR1 is SGHRS and CDR2 is YFSETQ in the germline V gene. The CDR3 loop spans 14 amino acids. DNA for the CDR3: TGCGCCAGCAGTGTGGGTACCGGCGGCTATACGCAGTATTTT. It translates to CASSVGTGGYTQYF.

V usage is TRBV20-1 and J usage is TRBJ2-2; 7 bases align to TRBD2. V lost 0 bases and J lost 4; bases outside the gene matches: 8. The CDR3 contains 16 residues. Germline assignment: CDR1 DFQATT and CDR2 SNEGSKA (reference sequence). CDR3 in DNA: TGCAGTGCTAGAGATCTAAGTAGCGGGCCCACCGGGGAGCTGTTTTTT. This codes for CSARDLSSGPTGELFF.

In regard to this clonotype: This sequence may be a read error, since a much larger clone differs from it by one base. This chain connects TRBV5-1 to TRBJ2-5; 8 bases line up with TRBD1. This CDR3 has 15 amino acids. CDR1 is SGHRS and CDR2 is YFSETQ in the germline V gene. Trimming took 2 bases from V and 11 from J; bases not matched to a gene: 14. CDR3 sequence (DNA): TGCGCCAGCAGCTTCGACAGGGGAGAGAGGGATGAGCAGTACTTC. Encoded protein: CASSFDRGERDEQYF.

This clonotype showed up just once. V is TRBV7-2 and J is TRBJ2-7; D might be TRBD2 (7 bases). Near its end, the DNA agrees better with TRBJ2-5, so the J call may be wrong. Germline V CDR1 and CDR2: SGHTA, FQGNSA. The CDR3 runs 16 residues. CDR3 DNA sequence: TGTGCCAGCACCGAAGGGGGGGGACTAACACAAGAGACCCAGTACTTC. It encodes CASTEGGGLTQETQYF.

This clonotype appeared many times. The V call is TRBV12-3 or TRBV12-4, the J call TRBJ1-4; no definite D call. V lost 3 bases to trimming and J lost 5 bases, with 10 bases between them. The CDR3 is 14 amino acids. DNA for the CDR3: TGTGCCAGCAGTTTTATGAGTGTGAATGAAAAACTGTTTTTT. Encoded protein: CASSFMSVNEKLFF.

This clonotype was counted a single time. This sequence may be a read error, since a much larger clone differs from it by one base. The CDR3 does not close with the conserved phenylalanine or tryptophan, likely indicating a read error. The chain recombines TRBV4-3 with TRBJ2-3, with 10 bases lining up with TRBD2. Germline CDR1 is LGHNA and CDR2 is YSLEER. The V and J ends lost 1 base and 1 base, in that order; junction bases with no gene match: 17. The CDR3 extends over 21 amino acids. CDR3 sequence (DNA): TGCGCCAGCAGCCAAGGGGTCAGACTAGCGGGTCCATCTGGGGGCACAGATACGCAGTATTTG. Encoded protein: CASSQGVRLAGPSGGTDTQYL.

The chain links TRBV7-2 to TRBJ2-1; 8 bases fit TRBD1. Trimming removed 0 bases from V and 9 bases from J; junction bases left unmatched: 4. Germline CDR1 SGHTA, CDR2 FQGNSA. CDR3 size: 14 residues. The CDR3 DNA reads TGTGCCAGCAGCTTAGCCAGGGGGCAAGGTGAGCAGTTCTTC. This gives the protein CASSLARGQGEQFF. Using reference TRBV7-2 and TRBJ2-1 for the parts outside the CDR3, the full variable domain is GAGVSQSPSNKVTEKGKDVELRCDPISGHTALYWYRQSLGQGLEFLIYFQGNSAPDKSGLPSDRFSAERTGGSVSTLTIQRTQQEDSAVYLCASSLARGQGEQFFGPGTRLTVL.

V gene TRBV7-2 combines with J gene TRBJ2-1; 9 bases map to TRBD1. There are 16 residues in the CDR3. V lost 11 bases and J lost 4; bases outside the gene matches: 15. The germline V gene has CDR1 SGHTA and CDR2 FQGNSA. This CDR3 is CAGSNRGPSPYNEQFF. The CDR3 DNA is TGTGCCGGAAGCAACAGGGGGCCCTCTCCATACAATGAGCAGTTCTTC.

This clonotype was recorded many times. The CDR3 region is CASSLDRSADTQYF. In DNA form, the CDR3 reads TGTGCCAGCAGCTTAGACAGAAGCGCAGATACGCAGTATTTT. The chain recombines TRBV7-2 with TRBJ2-3, with no clear D. CDR3 length: 14 residues. In germline, CDR1 is SGHTA, CDR2 FQGNSA. V gave up 1 base and J gave up 4 bases, with 9 bases separating them.

This clonotype was observed many times. This chain joins TRBV29-1 and TRBJ2-7, with D unclear. V was shortened by 5 bases and J by 6 bases, with 17 bases between the two germline ends. There are 13 residues in the CDR3. The germline V gene has CDR1 SQVTM and CDR2 ANQGSEA. CDR3 DNA: TGCAGCGTTTCCGGAAGGTCACAACCCGAGCAGTACTTC. Its protein is CSVSGRSQPEQYF.

This clonotype was seen many times. The V gene is TRBV4-2, the J gene TRBJ2-5, with 12 positions matching TRBD2. The CDR3 is 16 amino acids. The germline V gene encodes CDR1 LGHNA and CDR2 YNFKEQ. The ends lost 0 bases at V and 7 bases at J; junction bases unmatched: 6. CDR3 in amino acids: CASSQDPASGGVTQYF. CDR3 bases: TGTGCCAGCAGCCAAGATCCCGCTAGCGGGGGGGTGACCCAGTACTTC.

Many counts were recorded for this clonotype. This chain uses TRBV3-1 with TRBJ2-3, with 9 bases fitting TRBD2. Germline V gene sequence: CDR1 LGHDT, CDR2 YNNKEL (reference sequence). The junction had 7 bases not matched to a gene; V was cut back by 3 bases and J by 9 bases. The CDR3 has 14 residues. The CDR3 sequence: CASSQGRAGGTQYF. The CDR3 DNA is TGTGCCAGCAGCCAGGGACGAGCGGGGGGAACGCAGTATTTT.

This clonotype was detected many times. J is TRBJ2-7 and V is TRBV12-3 or TRBV12-4; 11 nucleotides agree with TRBD1. With V trimmed by 5 bases and J by 6 bases, 15 bases remained unmatched. The CDR3 runs to 17 residues. This CDR3 reads CASSALPRDRGISEQYF. In nucleotides, the CDR3 is TGTGCCAGCAGTGCATTACCCCGGGACAGGGGGATCAGCGAGCAGTACTTC.

The rearrangement joins TRBV20-1 to TRBJ2-1; D unresolved. Germline V CDR1 and CDR2: DFQATT, SNEGSKA (reference sequence). V shed 0 bases and J shed 4 bases, with 16 bases lying between them. The CDR3 is 16 residues long. CDR3 bases: TGCAGTGCTAGAGATGTTGGCAGGAGAACATACAATGAGCAGTTCTTC. This sequence encodes CSARDVGRRTYNEQFF.

V gene TRBV20-1 combines with J gene TRBJ2-7; 9 bases line up with TRBD2. V lost 1 base, J lost 7 bases, and 8 bases stayed unmatched. Looked up from germline, CDR1 is DFQATT and CDR2 is SNEGSKA (reference sequence). CDR3 length: 14 amino acids. CDR3 in DNA: TGCAGTGCTAGAGCGACTAGCGGCCAAGCGGAGCAGTACTTC. Translation gives CSARATSGQAEQYF.

The rearrangement joins TRBV6-1 to TRBJ1-3; 8 bases map to TRBD1. Germline V gene sequence: CDR1 MNHNS, CDR2 SASEGT. The length of the CDR3 is 17 residues. V lost 2 bases, J lost 1 base, and 7 bases stayed unmatched. CDR3: CASSESWQGASGNTIYF. The CDR3 region has the DNA TGTGCCAGCAGTGAAAGCTGGCAGGGGGCATCTGGAAACACCATATATTTT.

Of note for this clonotype: At one end the junction does not follow the germline gene, possibly because of a read error. The gene calls are TRBV7-3 and TRBJ2-2; the D gene is possibly TRBD2 (5 bases). The CDR3 sequence is 16 residues long. Germline loops: CDR1 SGHTA, CDR2 FQGTGA. The CDR3 region is CASSLTDGVNTGELFF. DNA for the CDR3: TGTGCCAGCAGCCTAACCGACGGGGTTAACACCGGGGAGCTGTTTTTT.

In DNA, the CDR3 is TGCGCCAGCAGCTTGGAAGGGACATTCTACACCGGGGAGCTGTTTTTT. Residues: CASSLEGTFYTGELFF. This chain links TRBV5-1 with TRBJ2-2; D might be TRBD1 (6 bases). The germline V gene encodes CDR1 SGHRS and CDR2 YFSETQ. There are 16 residues in the CDR3. V lost 0 bases, J lost 3 bases, and 12 bases lay in between.

The V gene is TRBV5-1, the J gene TRBJ2-7; no clear D gene. Near its end, the DNA agrees better with TRBJ2-5, so the J call may be wrong. CDR3 length: 14 residues. Germline V lookup: CDR1 SGHRS, CDR2 YFSETQ. For the CDR3, the DNA is TGCGCCAGCAGCTTGGACGCAATGGGGGAGACCCAGTACTTC. It yields the protein CASSLDAMGETQYF.

This rearrangement joins TRBV20-1 to TRBJ1-1; weak D call: TRBD1 (6 bases). This CDR3 region has 13 residues. The germline V gene has CDR1 DFQATT and CDR2 SNEGSKA (reference sequence). Trimming cost V 5 bases and J 0 bases, with 10 bases left between them. The CDR3 region is CSAPGQLNTEAFF. CDR3 coding DNA: TGCAGTGCTCCGGGACAATTGAACACTGAAGCTTTCTTT.

The chain uses TRBV7-2 and TRBJ2-3; TRBD2 matches 8 bases. This CDR3 has 12 residues. From germline, CDR1 is SGHTA and CDR2 FQGNSA. The junction had 5 bases not matched to a gene; V was cut back by 1 base and J by 14 bases. CDR3 DNA: TGTGCCAGCAGCTTAGGGGCGGGAGGCCGGTATTTT. This encodes CASSLGAGGRYF.

This clonotype was counted only a few times. This chain links TRBV12-5 with TRBJ1-6, with a tentative D call TRBD1 (5 bases). Germline V CDR1 and CDR2: LGHNT, FRNRAP. CDR3 length equals 15 residues. V was pared by 6 bases and J by 5 bases, with 14 bases between. The CDR3 nucleotides read TGTGCTAGTGGAAGGGGTTTCCTTCATAATTCACCCCTCCACTTT. Translation: CASGRGFLHNSPLHF.

The chain carries TRBV18 and TRBJ1-1; D not resolved. Per the germline V gene, CDR1 is KGHSH and CDR2 is LQKENI. V lost 3 bases to trimming and J lost 0 bases, with 8 bases between them. The CDR3 length is 14 residues. CDR3 sequence: CASSPLAVNTEAFF. In nucleotides, the CDR3 is TGTGCCAGCTCACCTTTAGCGGTGAACACTGAAGCTTTCTTT.